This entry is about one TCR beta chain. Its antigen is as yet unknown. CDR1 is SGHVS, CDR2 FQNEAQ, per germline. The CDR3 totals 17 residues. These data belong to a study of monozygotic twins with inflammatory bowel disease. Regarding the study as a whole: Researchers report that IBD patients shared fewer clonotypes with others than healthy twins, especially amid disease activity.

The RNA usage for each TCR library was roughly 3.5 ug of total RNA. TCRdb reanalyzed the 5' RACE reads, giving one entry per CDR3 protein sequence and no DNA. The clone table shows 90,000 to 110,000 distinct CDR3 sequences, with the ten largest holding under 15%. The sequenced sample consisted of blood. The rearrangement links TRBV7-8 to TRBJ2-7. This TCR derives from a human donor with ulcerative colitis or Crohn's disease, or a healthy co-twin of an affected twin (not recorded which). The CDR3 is CASSPDRQALSSYEQYF. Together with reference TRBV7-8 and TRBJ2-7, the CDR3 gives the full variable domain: GAGVSQSPRYKVAKRGQDVALRCDPISGHVSLFWYQQALGQGPEFLTYFQNEAQLDKSGLPSDRFFAERPEGSVSTLKIQRTQQEDSAVYLCASSPDRQALSSYEQYFGPGTRLTVT.